This T cell receptor beta chain was documented in a study of monozygotic twins with inflammatory bowel disease. General study findings and limits: Relative to healthy twins, IBD patients had fewer clonotypes in common with others, a gap that was especially apparent with disease activity.

In the case of this clonotype: The antigen remains unidentified.

The quantity of total RNA per TCR library was around 3.5 ug. Following a re-call of the 5' RACE reads, TCRdb has one entry per CDR3 protein and lacks DNA. The sample includes a few hundred thousand distinct CDR3 sequences. Germline V CDR1 and CDR2: DFQATT, SNEGSKA (reference sequence). The CDR3 extends over 14 amino acids. The chain joins TRBV20-1 to TRBJ2-7; the D call of TRBD1 rests on TCRdb alone, since no DNA is present to check it. The source is a human donor with ulcerative colitis or Crohn's disease, or a healthy co-twin of an affected twin (not recorded which). The sequenced sample was blood. The CDR3 reads CSAPRQGVGYEQYF.